A single T cell receptor beta chain is shown here with its context. What it binds is not known. This specimen comes from a study of vaccination and CD4 T cells after COVID-19. Study details: Comprising six males and four females, the convalescent participants counted two Hispanic individuals among them. Sampling post-COVID took place a median 101 days after diagnosis (range 35 to 161).

Germline trimming cut 6 bases from V and 8 bases from J; bases unmatched to any gene: 8. CDR1 and CDR2 (germline): DFQATT, SNEGSKA (reference sequence). This CDR3 is 12 amino acids long. As to treatment: approximately nine-day PBMC culture with coronavirus spike peptide pools or control peptides (ViraFEST assay). The Oncomine TCR Beta short-read assay was applied to DNA of cultured CD4+ T cells. Genomic DNA was isolated from CD4+ T cells that had been cultured. Using its own MiXCR run on the PCR reads, TCRdb lists one record per CDR3 protein. Seen here are around 14,000 distinct CDR3 sequences, around 53% observed once, and the top ten hold approximately 8%.

The receptor was derived from a human donor who had recovered from COVID-19. Material: CD4+ T cells from blood, cultured in vitro. The chain is built from TRBV20-1 and TRBJ1-2; 8 bases are a match to TRBD1. The CDR3 coding sequence is TGCAGTGCAGAACAGGGGGTGGGCGGCTACACCTTC. Encoded protein: CSAEQGVGGYTF.